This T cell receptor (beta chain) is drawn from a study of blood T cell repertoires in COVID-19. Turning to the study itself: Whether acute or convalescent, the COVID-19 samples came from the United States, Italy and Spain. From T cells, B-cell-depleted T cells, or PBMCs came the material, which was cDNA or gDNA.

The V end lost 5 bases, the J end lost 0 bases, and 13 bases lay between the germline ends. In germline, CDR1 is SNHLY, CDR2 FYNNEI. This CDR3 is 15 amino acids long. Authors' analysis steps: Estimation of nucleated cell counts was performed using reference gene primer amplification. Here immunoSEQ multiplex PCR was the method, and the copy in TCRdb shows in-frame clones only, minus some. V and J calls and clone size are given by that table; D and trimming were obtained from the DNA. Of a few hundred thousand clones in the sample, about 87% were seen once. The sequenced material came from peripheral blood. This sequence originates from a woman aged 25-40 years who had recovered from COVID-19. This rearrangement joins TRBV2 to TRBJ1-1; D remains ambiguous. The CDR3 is CASSWGASMNTEAFF. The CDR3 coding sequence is TGTGCCAGCAGTTGGGGAGCCTCTATGAACACTGAAGCTTTCTTT.